This is a list of T cell receptor beta chains from one sample in a study of cytomegalovirus exposure and HLA in healthy donors. Using immunoSEQ multiplex PCR, the repertoire was profiled, and TCRdb retains in-frame clones only, with some absent. The top ten clones hold 6.5% to 9% of a sample with over 120,000 clones, 75% of them seen once. The specimen sequenced was PBMCs. The receptor source for this set is a man younger than 45 in good health and CMV-seronegative. Each CDR3 is given with its conserved first and last residue. The order of the fields is V gene, clone size, D gene, J gene, CDR3 protein, CDR3 DNA. D genes are given only for firm matches. The size of a clone is reported for some rows only, either as once, few or many, or as a class for expanded clones.

v_gene: TRBV7-2; abundance: -; d_gene: TRBD2; j_gene: TRBJ2-7; CDR3aa: CASSLIGLAGGYEQYF; CDR3nt: TGTGCCAGCAGCTTAATTGGCCTAGCGGGGGGCTACGAGCAGTACTTC
v_gene: TRBV28; abundance: -; d_gene: TRBD2; j_gene: TRBJ2-1; CDR3aa: CASSPTTSGAFNEQFF; CDR3nt: TGTGCCAGCAGCCCAACGACTAGCGGGGCGTTCAATGAGCAGTTCTTC
v_gene: TRBV28; abundance: -; d_gene: -; j_gene: TRBJ1-1; CDR3aa: CASSSPDRWGTEAFF; CDR3nt: TGTGCCAGCAGTTCCCCAGACAGGTGGGGCACTGAAGCTTTCTTT
v_gene: TRBV5-1; abundance: -; d_gene: TRBD1; j_gene: TRBJ2-2; CDR3aa: CASSLETGWNTGELFF; CDR3nt: TGCGCCAGCAGCCTGGAGACAGGGTGGAACACCGGGGAGCTGTTTTTT
v_gene: TRBV11-3; abundance: -; d_gene: TRBD1; j_gene: TRBJ2-1; CDR3aa: CASSSTGGSYNEQFF; CDR3nt: TGTGCCAGCAGCTCAACAGGGGGCTCCTACAATGAGCAGTTCTTC
v_gene: TRBV11-1; abundance: few; d_gene: TRBD1; j_gene: TRBJ1-2; CDR3aa: CASSNRQGDIYGYTF; CDR3nt: TGTGCCAGCAGCAACCGACAGGGGGACATCTATGGCTACACCTTC
v_gene: TRBV30; abundance: -; d_gene: -; j_gene: TRBJ2-1; CDR3aa: CAGTLAGIQFF; CDR3nt: TGTGCCGGGACACTAGCAGGCATTCAGTTCTTC
v_gene: TRBV2; abundance: few; d_gene: -; j_gene: TRBJ2-5; CDR3aa: CASRETSQETQYF; CDR3nt: TGTGCCAGCAGAGAAACTTCCCAAGAGACCCAGTACTTC
v_gene: TRBV19; abundance: -; d_gene: TRBD2; j_gene: TRBJ2-2; CDR3aa: CASSQSLATTGELFF; CDR3nt: TGTGCCAGTAGTCAGTCACTAGCGACCACCGGGGAGCTGTTTTTT
v_gene: TRBV19; abundance: once; d_gene: -; j_gene: TRBJ1-2; CDR3aa: CASSIAQADGYTF; CDR3nt: TGTGCCAGTAGTATAGCCCAGGCAGATGGCTACACCTTC